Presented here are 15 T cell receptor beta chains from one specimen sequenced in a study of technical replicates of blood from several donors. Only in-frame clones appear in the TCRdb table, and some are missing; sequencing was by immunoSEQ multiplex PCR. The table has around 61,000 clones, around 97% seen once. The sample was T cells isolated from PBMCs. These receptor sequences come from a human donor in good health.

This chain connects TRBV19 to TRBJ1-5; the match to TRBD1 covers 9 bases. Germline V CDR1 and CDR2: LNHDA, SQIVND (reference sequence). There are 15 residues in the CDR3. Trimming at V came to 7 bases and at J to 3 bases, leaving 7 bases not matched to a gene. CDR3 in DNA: TGTGCCAGTACTACGGGACAGGGCTACAATCAGCCCCAGCATTTT. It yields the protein CASTTGQGYNQPQHF.

The CDR3 spells CASSLLQGARGYGYTF. The CDR3 DNA reads TGTGCCAGCAGCTTATTGCAGGGGGCGAGGGGCTATGGCTACACCTTC. The rearrangement uses TRBV11-2 and TRBJ1-2, with TRBD1 matching 8 bases. Trimming took 2 bases from V and 4 from J; bases not matched to a gene: 9. The CDR3 contains 16 residues. Germline V lookup: CDR1 SGHAT, CDR2 FQNNGV.

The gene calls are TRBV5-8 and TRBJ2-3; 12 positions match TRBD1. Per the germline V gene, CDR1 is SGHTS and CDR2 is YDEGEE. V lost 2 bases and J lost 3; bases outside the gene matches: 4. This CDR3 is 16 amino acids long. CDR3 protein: CASSFGTGGGTDTQYF. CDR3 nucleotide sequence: TGTGCCAGCAGCTTCGGGACAGGGGGCGGGACAGATACGCAGTATTTT. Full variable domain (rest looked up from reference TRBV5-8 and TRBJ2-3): EAGVTQSPTHLIKTRGQQATLRCSPISGHTSVYWYQQALGLGLQFLLWYDEGEERNRGNFPPRFSGRQFPNYSSELNVNALELEDSALYLCASSFGTGGGTDTQYFGPGTRLTVL.

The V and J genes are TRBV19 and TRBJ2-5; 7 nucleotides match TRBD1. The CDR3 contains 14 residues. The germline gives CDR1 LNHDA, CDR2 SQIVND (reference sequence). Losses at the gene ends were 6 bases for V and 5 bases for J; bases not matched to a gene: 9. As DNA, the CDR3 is TGTGCCAGTAGCTTATACAGGGGTTTGGAGACCCAGTACTTC. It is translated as CASSLYRGLETQYF. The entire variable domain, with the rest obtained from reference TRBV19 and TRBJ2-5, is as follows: DGGITQSPKYLFRKEGQNVTLSCEQNLNHDAMYWYRQDPGQGLRLIYYSQIVNDFQKGDIAEGYSVSREKKESFPLTVTSAQKNPTAFYLCASSLYRGLETQYFGPGTRLLVL.

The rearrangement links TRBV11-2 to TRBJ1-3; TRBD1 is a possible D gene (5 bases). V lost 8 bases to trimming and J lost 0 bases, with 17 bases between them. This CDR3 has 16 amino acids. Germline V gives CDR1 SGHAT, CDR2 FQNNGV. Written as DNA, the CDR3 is TGTGCCAGCCGTAGACGAAGCGGGACCTCTGGAAACACCATATATTTT. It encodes CASRRRSGTSGNTIYF.

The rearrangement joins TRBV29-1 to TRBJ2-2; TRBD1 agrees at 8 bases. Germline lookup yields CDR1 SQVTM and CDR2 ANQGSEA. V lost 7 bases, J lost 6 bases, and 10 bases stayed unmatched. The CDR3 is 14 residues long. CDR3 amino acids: CSGEIGQGAGELFF. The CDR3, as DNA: TGCAGCGGGGAAATAGGACAGGGAGCCGGGGAGCTGTTTTTT.

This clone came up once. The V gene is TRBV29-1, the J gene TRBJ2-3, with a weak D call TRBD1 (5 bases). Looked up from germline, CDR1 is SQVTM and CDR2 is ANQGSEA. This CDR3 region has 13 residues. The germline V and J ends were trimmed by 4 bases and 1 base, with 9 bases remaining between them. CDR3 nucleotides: TGCAGCGTTGGCCCCAGGGGCACAGATACGCAGTATTTT. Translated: CSVGPRGTDTQYF.

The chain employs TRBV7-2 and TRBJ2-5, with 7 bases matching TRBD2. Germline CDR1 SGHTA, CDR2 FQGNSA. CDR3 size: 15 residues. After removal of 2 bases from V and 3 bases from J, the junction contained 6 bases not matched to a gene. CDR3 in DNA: TGTGCCAGCAGCTTATGGGCTAGCGGTGAAGAGACCCAGTACTTC. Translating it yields CASSLWASGEETQYF. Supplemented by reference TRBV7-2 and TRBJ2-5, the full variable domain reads GAGVSQSPSNKVTEKGKDVELRCDPISGHTALYWYRQSLGQGLEFLIYFQGNSAPDKSGLPSDRFSAERTGGSVSTLTIQRTQQEDSAVYLCASSLWASGEETQYFGPGTRLLVL.

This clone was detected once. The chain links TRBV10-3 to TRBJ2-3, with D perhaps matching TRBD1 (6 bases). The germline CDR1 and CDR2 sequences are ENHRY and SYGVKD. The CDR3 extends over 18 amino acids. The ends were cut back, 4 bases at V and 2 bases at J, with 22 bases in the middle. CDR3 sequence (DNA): TGTGCCATCAGTGGGGCCCTACTCCGGGACACTAACACAGATACGCAGTATTTT. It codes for CAISGALLRDTNTDTQYF.

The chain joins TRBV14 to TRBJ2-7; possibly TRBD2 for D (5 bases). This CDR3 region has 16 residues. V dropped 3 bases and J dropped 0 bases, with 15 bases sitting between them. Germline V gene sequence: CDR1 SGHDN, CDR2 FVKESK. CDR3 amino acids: CASSQGATGSSYEQYF. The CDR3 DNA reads TGTGCCAGCAGCCAGGGTGCAACGGGGAGCTCCTACGAGCAGTACTTC.

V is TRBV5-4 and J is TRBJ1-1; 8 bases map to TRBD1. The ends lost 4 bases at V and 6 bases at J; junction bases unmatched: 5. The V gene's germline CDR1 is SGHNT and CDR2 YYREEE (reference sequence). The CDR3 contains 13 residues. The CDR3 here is CASSLTGVPEAFF. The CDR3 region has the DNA TGTGCCAGCAGCCTGACAGGGGTCCCTGAAGCTTTCTTT.

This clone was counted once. The CDR3 coding sequence is TGTGCCAGCTCGCGGTCCCCCGTGAGCTCCTATAATTCACCCCTCCACTTT. This translates into CASSRSPVSSYNSPLHF. The gene calls are TRBV18 and TRBJ1-6; no clear D gene. V lost 6 bases to trimming and J lost 0 bases, with 15 bases between them. CDR3 size: 17 residues. Germline V gene data show CDR1 as KGHSH and CDR2 as LQKENI.

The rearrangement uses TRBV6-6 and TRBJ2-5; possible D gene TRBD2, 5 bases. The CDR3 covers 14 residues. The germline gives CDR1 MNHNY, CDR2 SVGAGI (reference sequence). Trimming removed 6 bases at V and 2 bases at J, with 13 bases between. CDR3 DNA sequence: TGTGCCAGCAGGGACTCTTCAGCACAAGAGACCCAGTACTTC. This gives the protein CASRDSSAQETQYF.

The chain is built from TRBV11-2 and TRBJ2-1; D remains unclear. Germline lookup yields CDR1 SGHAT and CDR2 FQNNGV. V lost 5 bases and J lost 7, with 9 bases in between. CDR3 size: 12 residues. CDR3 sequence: CASSPALNEQFF. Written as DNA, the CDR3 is TGTGCCAGCAGCCCCGCCCTAAATGAGCAGTTCTTC.

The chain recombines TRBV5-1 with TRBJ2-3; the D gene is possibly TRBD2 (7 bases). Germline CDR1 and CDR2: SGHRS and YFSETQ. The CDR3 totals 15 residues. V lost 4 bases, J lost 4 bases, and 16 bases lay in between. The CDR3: CASSVSGGGADTQYF. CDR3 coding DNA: TGCGCCAGCAGCGTTAGCGGAGGGGGGGCAGATACGCAGTATTTT.